The 4 T cell receptor beta chains listed next were all sequenced from one sample in a study of CD8 T cells in Susac syndrome (dated by TCRdb to about 2019). Library creation used the immunoSEQ multiplex PCR assay. RNA was extracted using the RNeasy kit, and roughly 0.45 to 1 microgram was reverse transcribed with random hexamers. TCRdb's own reprocessing of the public reads used fastp at Q25 and MiXCR and kept productive beta chains. Each entry merges the rows of one CDR3 protein and shows their most common DNA and genes. This sample is represented by about 130,000 distinct CDR3 sequences; 90% to 95% of them were singletons. The ten largest make up around 0.24% of the sample. The material sequenced was CD8+ T cells from PBMCs. These receptors were obtained from a human donor with multiple sclerosis.

This sequence joins TRBV7-9 and TRBJ2-3; D gene ambiguous. Deletions cut 5 bases from V and 6 bases from J, with 9 bases between. Germline values: CDR1 SEHNR, CDR2 FQNEAQ (reference sequence). CDR3 size: 12 residues. The CDR3 bases are TGTGCCAGCAGCCCCGGTGAGGATACGCAGTATTTT. This codes for CASSPGEDTQYF.

This clonotype is a singleton in its sample. J is TRBJ2-1 and V is TRBV19, with 11 bases aligning to TRBD2. From germline, CDR1 is LNHDA and CDR2 SQIVND (reference sequence). The CDR3 consists of 15 residues. The V and J ends lost 8 bases and 10 bases, in that order; junction bases with no gene match: 13. CDR3 coding DNA: TGTGCCAGTGGCGCGCTAGCGGGAGGTGGTAGGGAGCAGTTCTTC. This encodes CASGALAGGGREQFF.

The V call is TRBV20-1, the J call TRBJ2-1; 7 nucleotides agree with TRBD2. The germline gives CDR1 DFQATT, CDR2 SNEGSKA (reference sequence). Unmatched junction bases numbered 6, after V lost 5 bases and J lost 8 bases. The CDR3 is 12 residues long. For the CDR3, the DNA is TGCAGTGCTGGCGCACTAGCGCATGAGCAGTTCTTC. It codes for CSAGALAHEQFF.

The chain recombines TRBV29-1 with TRBJ2-7; TRBD1 matches 7 bases. The CDR3 runs to 13 residues. The V and J ends lost 6 bases and 2 bases, in that order; junction bases with no gene match: 7. Per germline, CDR1 SQVTM and CDR2 ANQGSEA. CDR3 protein: CSVTDRAPYEQYF. The CDR3 coding sequence is TGCAGCGTAACCGACAGGGCACCCTACGAGCAGTACTTC.